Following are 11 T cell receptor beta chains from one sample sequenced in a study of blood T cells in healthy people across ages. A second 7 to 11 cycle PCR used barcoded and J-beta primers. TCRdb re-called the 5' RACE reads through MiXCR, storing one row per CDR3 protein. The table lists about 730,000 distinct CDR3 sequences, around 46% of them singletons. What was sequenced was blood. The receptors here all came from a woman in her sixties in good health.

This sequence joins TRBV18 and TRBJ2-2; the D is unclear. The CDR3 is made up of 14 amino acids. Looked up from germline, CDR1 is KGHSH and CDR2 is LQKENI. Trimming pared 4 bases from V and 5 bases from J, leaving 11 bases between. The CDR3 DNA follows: TGTGCCAGCTCACAAACTCCCGAGACCGGGGAGCTGTTTTTT. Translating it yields CASSQTPETGELFF.

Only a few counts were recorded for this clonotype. The CDR3 DNA reads as TGTGCCAGCTCACCAGTTCCGGGTACCACCTACAATGAGCAGTTCTTC. It translates to CASSPVPGTTYNEQFF. The genes are TRBV18 and TRBJ2-1; no reliable D call. Trimming cost V 2 bases and J 2 bases, with 13 bases left between them. There are 16 residues in the CDR3. In germline, CDR1 is KGHSH, CDR2 LQKENI.

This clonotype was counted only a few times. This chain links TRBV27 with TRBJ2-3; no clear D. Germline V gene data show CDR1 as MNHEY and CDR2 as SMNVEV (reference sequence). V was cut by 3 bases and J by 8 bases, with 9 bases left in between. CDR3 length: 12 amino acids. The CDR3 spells CASSFPFGTQYF. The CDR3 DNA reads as TGTGCCAGCAGTTTCCCGTTTGGTACGCAGTATTTT.

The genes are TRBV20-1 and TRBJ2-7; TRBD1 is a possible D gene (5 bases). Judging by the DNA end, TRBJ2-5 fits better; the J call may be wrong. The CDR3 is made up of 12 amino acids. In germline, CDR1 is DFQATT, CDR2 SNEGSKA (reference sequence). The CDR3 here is CSARQDTETQYF. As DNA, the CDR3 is TGCAGTGCTAGGCAGGACACAGAGACCCAGTACTTC.

The CDR3 spells CASSQADRDYEQFF. The CDR3 DNA reads TGTGCCAGCAGCCAAGCGGACAGAGACTACGAGCAGTTCTTC. J is TRBJ2-1 and V is TRBV3-1; the D gene is possibly TRBD1 (6 bases). The CDR3 is made up of 14 amino acids. Germline-derived CDR1 and CDR2 are LGHDT and YNNKEL (reference sequence). V lost 1 base and J lost 10, with 14 bases in between.

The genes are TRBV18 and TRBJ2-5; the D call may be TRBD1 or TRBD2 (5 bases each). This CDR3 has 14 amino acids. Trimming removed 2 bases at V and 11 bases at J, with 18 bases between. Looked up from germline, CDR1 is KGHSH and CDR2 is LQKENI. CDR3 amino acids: CASSPSGPPNVQYF. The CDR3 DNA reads TGTGCCAGCTCACCATCGGGACCCCCAAATGTGCAGTACTTC.

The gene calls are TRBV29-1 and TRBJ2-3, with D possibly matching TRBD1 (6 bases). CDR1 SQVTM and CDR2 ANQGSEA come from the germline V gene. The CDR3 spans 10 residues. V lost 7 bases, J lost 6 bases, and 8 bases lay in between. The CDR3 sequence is CSAGQDTQYF. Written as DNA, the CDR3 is TGCAGCGCAGGACAGGATACGCAGTATTTT.

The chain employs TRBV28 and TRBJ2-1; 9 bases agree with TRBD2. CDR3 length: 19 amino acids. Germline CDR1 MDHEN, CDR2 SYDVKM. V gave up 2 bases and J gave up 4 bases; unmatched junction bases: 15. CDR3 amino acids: CASSLRGPGLALSYNEQFF. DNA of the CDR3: TGTGCCAGCAGTTTAAGAGGACCGGGACTAGCCCTTTCATACAATGAGCAGTTCTTC. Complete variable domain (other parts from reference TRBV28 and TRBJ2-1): DVKVTQSSRYLVKRTGEKVFLECVQDMDHENMFWYRQDPGLGLRLIYFSYDVKMKEKGDIPEGYSVSREKKERFSLILESASTNQTSMYLCASSLRGPGLALSYNEQFFGPGTRLTVL.

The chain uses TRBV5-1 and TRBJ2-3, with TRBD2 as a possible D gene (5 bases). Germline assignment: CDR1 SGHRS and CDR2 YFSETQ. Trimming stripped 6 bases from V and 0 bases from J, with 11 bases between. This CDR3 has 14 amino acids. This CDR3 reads CASKEGLSTDTQYF. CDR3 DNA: TGCGCCAGCAAAGAAGGACTGAGCACAGATACGCAGTATTTT.

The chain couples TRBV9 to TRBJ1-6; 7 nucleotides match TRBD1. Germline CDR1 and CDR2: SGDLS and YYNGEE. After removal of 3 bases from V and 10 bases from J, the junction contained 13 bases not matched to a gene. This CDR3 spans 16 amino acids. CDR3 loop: CASSGKQGMEESPLHF. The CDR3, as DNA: TGTGCCAGCAGCGGAAAACAGGGGATGGAGGAATCACCCCTCCACTTT.

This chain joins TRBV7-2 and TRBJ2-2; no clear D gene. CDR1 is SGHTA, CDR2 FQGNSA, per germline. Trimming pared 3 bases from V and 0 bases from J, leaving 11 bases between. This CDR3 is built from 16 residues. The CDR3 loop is CASSLNSPSNTGELFF. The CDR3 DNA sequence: TGTGCCAGCAGCTTGAACAGCCCTTCGAACACCGGGGAGCTGTTTTTT. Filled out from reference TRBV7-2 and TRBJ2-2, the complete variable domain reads GAGVSQSPSNKVTEKGKDVELRCDPISGHTALYWYRQSLGQGLEFLIYFQGNSAPDKSGLPSDRFSAERTGGSVSTLTIQRTQQEDSAVYLCASSLNSPSNTGELFFGEGSRLTVL.